The next 7 T cell receptor beta chains were all read from a single sample in a study of graft-versus-host responses after intestinal transplantation. The table came from immunoSEQ multiplex PCR; TCRdb's copy has only in-frame clones and leaves some out. The data show roughly 53,000 clones, around 90% seen once. Specimen: PBMCs, collected about 93 weeks after intestinal transplant. These receptors were collected from a human patient who received an intestinal transplant, so some T cells may come from the graft donor.

The rearrangement uses TRBV7-2 and TRBJ2-5; 8 positions match TRBD2. The CDR3 has 15 residues. V dropped 5 bases and J dropped 5; count of bases not matched to a gene: 10. Per germline, CDR1 SGHTA and CDR2 FQGNSA. CDR3 residues: CASSPGGARRETQYF. The CDR3 DNA is TGTGCCAGCAGCCCCGGGGGGGCCCGACGCGAGACCCAGTACTTC.

This CDR3 reads CASSLGGIASPETQYF. The CDR3 DNA reads as TGTGCCAGCAGCTTAGGGGGGATCGCTAGCCCGGAGACCCAGTACTTC. The chain is built from TRBV7-8 and TRBJ2-5; tentatively, D is TRBD1 or TRBD2 (5 bases each). Germline V gene lookup returns CDR1 SGHVS and CDR2 FQNEAQ. The CDR3 totals 16 residues. V gave up 1 base and J gave up 5 bases, with 17 bases separating them.

The rearrangement uses TRBV10-3 and TRBJ1-1; 7 nucleotides align to TRBD1. CDR3 length equals 15 residues. Per the germline V gene, CDR1 is ENHRY and CDR2 is SYGVKD. V lost 8 bases to trimming and J lost 0 bases; unmatched junction nucleotides: 9. The CDR3 region has the DNA TGTGCCATCGGCAAAGAGGGGGCCCTGAACACTGAAGCTTTCTTT. Its translation: CAIGKEGALNTEAFF.

The chain couples TRBV10-3 to TRBJ1-4, with D unresolved. The CDR3 contains 13 residues. The V end was cut by 5 bases, the J end by 2 bases, with 6 bases between. Germline assignment: CDR1 ENHRY and CDR2 SYGVKD. CDR3 sequence (DNA): TGTGCCATCAGTACAAGCACTAATGAAAAACTGTTTTTT. This gives the protein CAISTSTNEKLFF.

On this clone itself: Sequence at one end of the junction differs from germline and may be a read error. At the DNA level, this CDR3 is encoded by other sequences in the same sample as well. The chain combines TRBV9 with TRBJ1-5; D may be TRBD1 (6 bases). CDR1 is SGDLS, CDR2 YYNGEE, per germline. The CDR3 is 14 residues long. Here the CDR3 DNA reads TGCGCCAGCAGCGTAGAAGGGGGAAATCAGCCCCAGCATTTT. This encodes CASSVEGGNQPQHF. Supplemented by reference TRBV9 and TRBJ1-5, the full variable domain reads DSGVTQTPKHLITATGQRVTLRCSPRSGDLSVYWYQQSLDQGLQFLIQYYNGEERAKGNILERFSAQQFPDLHSELNLSSLELGDSALYFCASSVEGGNQPQHFGDGTRLSIL.

This chain connects TRBV11-2 to TRBJ1-6; a possible D gene is TRBD1 (6 bases). V gave up 6 bases and J gave up 6 bases, with 15 bases separating them. CDR3 length: 15 amino acids. The germline V gene has CDR1 SGHAT and CDR2 FQNNGV. The CDR3 bases are TGTGCCAGCAGTTCCATGGTAGGGGGTAATTCACCCCTCCACTTT. It encodes CASSSMVGGNSPLHF.

This clone appeared a single time. The gene calls are TRBV5-6 and TRBJ1-2; the D is unclear. The CDR3 covers 13 residues. Trimming took 0 bases from V and 0 from J, leaving 3 bases between them. CDR1 SGHDT and CDR2 YYEEEE come from the germline V gene. CDR3 sequence reads: CASSLDPNYGYTF. CDR3 nucleotides: TGTGCCAGCAGCTTGGATCCTAACTATGGCTACACCTTC. Full variable domain (outside the CDR3, taken from reference TRBV5-6 and TRBJ1-2): DAGVTQSPTHLIKTRGQQVTLRCSPKSGHDTVSWYQQALGQGPQFIFQYYEEEERQRGNFPDRFSGHQFPNYSSELNVNALLLGDSALYLCASSLDPNYGYTFGSGTRLTVV.